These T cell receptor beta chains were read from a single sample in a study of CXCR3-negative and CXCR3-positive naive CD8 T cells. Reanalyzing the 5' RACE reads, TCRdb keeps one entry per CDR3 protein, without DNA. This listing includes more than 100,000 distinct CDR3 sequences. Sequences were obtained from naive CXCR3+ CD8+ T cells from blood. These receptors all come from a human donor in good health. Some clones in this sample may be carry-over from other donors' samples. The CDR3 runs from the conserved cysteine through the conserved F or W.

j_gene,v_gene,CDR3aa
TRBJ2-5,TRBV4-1,CASSPGVLAGQETQYF
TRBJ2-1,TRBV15,CATSTKLAGIFNEQFF
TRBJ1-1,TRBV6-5,CASSYGGVMEAFF
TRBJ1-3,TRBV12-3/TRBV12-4,CASTPSAAGNTIYF
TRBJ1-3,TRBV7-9,CASSLAGHGAGNTIYF
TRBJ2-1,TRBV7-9,CASSPSGLLGHEQFF
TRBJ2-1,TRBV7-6,CASSPSLGPYNEQFF
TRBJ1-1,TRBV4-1,CASSLHRQGATEAFF
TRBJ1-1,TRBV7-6,CASSPARGNTEAFF
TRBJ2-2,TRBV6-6,CASRPLPITNTGELFF
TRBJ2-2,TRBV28,CASRGLAGTGELFF
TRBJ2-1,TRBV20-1,CSARDGGDYNEQFF
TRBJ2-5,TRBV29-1,CSGQAGDRLQETQYF
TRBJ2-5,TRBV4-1,CASSQVGQGGETQYF
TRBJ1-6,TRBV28,CASSTLRDIYNSPLHF
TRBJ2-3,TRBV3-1,CASSAPALAGQSTDTQYF
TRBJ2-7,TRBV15,CATSRGDPLAGLSYEQYF
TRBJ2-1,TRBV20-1,CSARDISAEQFF
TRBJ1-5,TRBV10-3,CAISESGSSADQPQHF
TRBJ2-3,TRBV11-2,CASSATSGGPTDTQYF
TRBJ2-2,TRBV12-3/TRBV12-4,CASRPSTNTGELFF
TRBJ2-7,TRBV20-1,CSARDARQDYYEQYF
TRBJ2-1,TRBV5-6,CASSLGGTAPIYNEQFF
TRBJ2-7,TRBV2,CASSTGTGYEQYF
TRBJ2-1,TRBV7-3,CASSLTSGRSNEQFF
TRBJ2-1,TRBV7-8,CASSLPGGGNEQFF
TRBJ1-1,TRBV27,CASSLSGAIDTEAFF
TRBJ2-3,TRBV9,CASSVGTGSTDTQYF
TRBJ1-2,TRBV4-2,CASSQDSGATYGYTF
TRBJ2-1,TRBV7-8,CASSPVSFYNEQFF
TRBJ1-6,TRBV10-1,CASSERQRNSPLHF
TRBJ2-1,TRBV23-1,CASRAECEQFF
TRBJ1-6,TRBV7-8,CASSLVSGGGHSPLHF
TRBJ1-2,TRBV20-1,CSARELGTADYGYTF
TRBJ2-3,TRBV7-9,CASGTSGRTDTQYF
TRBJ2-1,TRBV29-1,CSVPGPGGWNEQFF
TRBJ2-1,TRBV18,CASRRQVYNEQFF
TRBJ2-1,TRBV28,CASSPPQVGSSYNEQFF
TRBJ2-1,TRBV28,CASSLWGDRSYNEQFF
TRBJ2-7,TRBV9,CASSPLQRGNYEQYF
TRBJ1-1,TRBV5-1,CASSPSGQGLNTEAFF
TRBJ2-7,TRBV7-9,CASSAHGQGSLEQYF
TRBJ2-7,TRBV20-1,CSAEPDGTGPYEQYF
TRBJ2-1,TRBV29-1,CSVEGRGPPREQFF
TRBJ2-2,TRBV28,CASSLASTGELFF
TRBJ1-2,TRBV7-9,CASSSGPFPADGYTF
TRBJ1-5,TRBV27,CASSFIGRENNQPQHF
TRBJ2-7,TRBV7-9,CASSLAGSSSYEQYF
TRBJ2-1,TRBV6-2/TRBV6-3,CASSYSFGGGDQFF
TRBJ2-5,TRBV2,CASSESPGTYQETQYF
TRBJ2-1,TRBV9,CASSVGGGRVDEQFF
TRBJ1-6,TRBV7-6,CASSPRGGSSYNSPLHF
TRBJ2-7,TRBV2,CASTGSGNYEQYF
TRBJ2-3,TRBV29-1,CSGGLGVDTDTQYF
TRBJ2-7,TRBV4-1,CASSPADSYEQYF
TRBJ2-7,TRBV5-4,CASSRTNYEQYF
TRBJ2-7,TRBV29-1,CSVDGLAGGRGEEQYF
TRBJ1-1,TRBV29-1,CSVEEMNTEAFF
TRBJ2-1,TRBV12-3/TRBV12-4,CASSPGGQGATEQFF
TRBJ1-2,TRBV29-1,CSVEGLTDFRRSYGYTF